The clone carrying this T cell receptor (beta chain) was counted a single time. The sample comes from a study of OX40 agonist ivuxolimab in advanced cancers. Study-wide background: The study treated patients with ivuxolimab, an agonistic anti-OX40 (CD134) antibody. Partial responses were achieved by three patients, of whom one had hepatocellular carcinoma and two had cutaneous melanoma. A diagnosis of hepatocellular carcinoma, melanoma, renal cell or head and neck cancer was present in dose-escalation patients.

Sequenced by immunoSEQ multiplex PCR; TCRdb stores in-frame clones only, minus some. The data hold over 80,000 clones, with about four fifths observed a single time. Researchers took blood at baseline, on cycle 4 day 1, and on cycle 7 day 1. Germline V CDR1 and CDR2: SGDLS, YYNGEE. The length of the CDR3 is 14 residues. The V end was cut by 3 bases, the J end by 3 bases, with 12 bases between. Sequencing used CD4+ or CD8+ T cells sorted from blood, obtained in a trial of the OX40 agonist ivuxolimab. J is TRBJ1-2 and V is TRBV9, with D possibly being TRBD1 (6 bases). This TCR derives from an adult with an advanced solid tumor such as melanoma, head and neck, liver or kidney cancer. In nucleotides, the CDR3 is TGTGCCAGCAGCGCCCAGACAGGTTACTATGGCTACACCTTC. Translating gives CASSAQTGYYGYTF.